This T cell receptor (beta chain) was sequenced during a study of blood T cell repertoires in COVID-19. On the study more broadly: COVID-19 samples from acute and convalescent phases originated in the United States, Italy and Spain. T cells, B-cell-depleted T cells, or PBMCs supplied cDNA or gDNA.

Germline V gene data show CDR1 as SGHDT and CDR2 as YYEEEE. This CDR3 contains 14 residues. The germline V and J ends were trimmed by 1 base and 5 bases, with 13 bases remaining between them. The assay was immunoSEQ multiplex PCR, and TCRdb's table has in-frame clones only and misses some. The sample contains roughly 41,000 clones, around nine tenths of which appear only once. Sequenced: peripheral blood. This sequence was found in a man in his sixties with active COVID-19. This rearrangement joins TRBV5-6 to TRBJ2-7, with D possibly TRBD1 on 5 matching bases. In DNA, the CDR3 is TGTGCCAGCAGCTTGCCGGCAGGGTACCACGAGCAGTACTTC. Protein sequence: CASSLPAGYHEQYF. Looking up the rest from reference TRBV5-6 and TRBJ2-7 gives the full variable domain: DAGVTQSPTHLIKTRGQQVTLRCSPKSGHDTVSWYQQALGQGPQFIFQYYEEEERQRGNFPDRFSGHQFPNYSSELNVNALLLGDSALYLCASSLPAGYHEQYFGPGTRLTVT.